The source of this T cell receptor beta chain is a study of blood T cell repertoires in COVID-19. Turning to the study itself: COVID-19 samples from acute and convalescent phases originated in the United States, Italy and Spain. Nucleic acid was either cDNA or gDNA, and it came from T cells, B-cell-depleted T cells, or PBMCs.

Trimming left V 5 bases short and J 3 bases short, with 10 bases between. CDR3 length: 13 amino acids. The germline V gene encodes CDR1 MNHNY and CDR2 SVGAGI (reference sequence). Source study methods: Reference gene primers were amplified, and this amplification served to estimate nucleated cell counts. Method: immunoSEQ multiplex PCR; TCRdb's copy keeps in-frame clones and lacks some. V, J and clone size derive from that table, while D and trimming were established from the DNA sequence. The sample lists fewer than 250,000 clones, 70% to 90% occurring once. The sample was peripheral blood. This TCR was sampled from a man in his forties with acute or convalescent COVID-19. The chain couples TRBV6-6 to TRBJ1-1, with D tentatively TRBD1 (6 bases). This CDR3 reads CASSMDSHTEAFF. The CDR3 nucleotides read TGTGCCAGCAGTATGGACAGCCACACTGAAGCTTTCTTT.